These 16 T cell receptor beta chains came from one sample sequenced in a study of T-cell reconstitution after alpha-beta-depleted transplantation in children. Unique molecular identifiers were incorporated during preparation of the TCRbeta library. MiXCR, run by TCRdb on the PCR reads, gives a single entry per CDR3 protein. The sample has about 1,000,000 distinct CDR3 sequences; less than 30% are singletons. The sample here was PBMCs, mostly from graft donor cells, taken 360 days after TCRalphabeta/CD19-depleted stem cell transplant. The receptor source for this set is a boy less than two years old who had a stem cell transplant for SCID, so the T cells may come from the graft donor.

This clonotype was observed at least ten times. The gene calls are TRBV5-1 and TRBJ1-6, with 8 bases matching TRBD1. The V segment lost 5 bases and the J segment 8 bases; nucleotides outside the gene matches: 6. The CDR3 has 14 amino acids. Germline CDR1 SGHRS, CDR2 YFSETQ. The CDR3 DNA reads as TGCGCCAGCAGTAAGGGACAGGAGTATTCACCCCTCCACTTT. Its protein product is CASSKGQEYSPLHF.

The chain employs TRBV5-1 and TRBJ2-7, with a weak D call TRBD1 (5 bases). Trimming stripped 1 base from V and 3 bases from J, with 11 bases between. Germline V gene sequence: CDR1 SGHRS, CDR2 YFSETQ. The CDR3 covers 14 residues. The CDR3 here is CASSLKQADYEQYF. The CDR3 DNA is TGCGCCAGCAGCTTGAAACAGGCGGACTACGAGCAGTACTTC.

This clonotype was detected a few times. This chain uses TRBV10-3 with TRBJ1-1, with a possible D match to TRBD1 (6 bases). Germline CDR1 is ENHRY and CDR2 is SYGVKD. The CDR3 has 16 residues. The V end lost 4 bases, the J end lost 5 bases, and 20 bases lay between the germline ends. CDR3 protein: CAISANRDTGETEAFF. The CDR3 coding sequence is TGTGCCATCAGTGCGAACCGGGACACCGGGGAGACTGAAGCTTTCTTT.

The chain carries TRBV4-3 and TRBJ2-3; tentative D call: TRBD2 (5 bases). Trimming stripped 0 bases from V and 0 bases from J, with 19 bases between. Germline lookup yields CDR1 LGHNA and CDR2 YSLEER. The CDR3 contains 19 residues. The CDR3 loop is CASSQDAGRASGSTDTQYF. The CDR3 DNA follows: TGCGCCAGCAGCCAAGATGCAGGCCGGGCGAGCGGCAGCACAGATACGCAGTATTTT.

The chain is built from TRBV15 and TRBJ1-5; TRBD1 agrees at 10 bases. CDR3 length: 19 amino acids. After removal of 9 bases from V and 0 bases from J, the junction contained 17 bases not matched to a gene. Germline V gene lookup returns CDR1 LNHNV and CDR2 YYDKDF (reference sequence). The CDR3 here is CATSAGTGVGLYSNQPQHF. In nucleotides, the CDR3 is TGTGCCACAAGCGCCGGGACAGGGGTCGGGCTTTATAGCAATCAGCCCCAGCATTTT. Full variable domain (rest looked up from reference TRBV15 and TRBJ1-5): DAMVIQNPRYQVTQFGKPVTLSCSQTLNHNVMYWYQQKSSQAPKLLFHYYDKDFNNEADTPDNFQSRRPNTSFCFLDIRSPGLGDTAMYLCATSAGTGVGLYSNQPQHFGDGTRLSIL.

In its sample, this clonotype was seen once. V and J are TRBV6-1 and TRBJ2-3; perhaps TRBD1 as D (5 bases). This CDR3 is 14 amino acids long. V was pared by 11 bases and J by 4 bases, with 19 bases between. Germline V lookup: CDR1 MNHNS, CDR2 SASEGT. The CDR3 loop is CACLNRPGADTQYF. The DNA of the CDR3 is TGTGCCTGCCTCAACAGGCCGGGCGCAGATACGCAGTATTTT.

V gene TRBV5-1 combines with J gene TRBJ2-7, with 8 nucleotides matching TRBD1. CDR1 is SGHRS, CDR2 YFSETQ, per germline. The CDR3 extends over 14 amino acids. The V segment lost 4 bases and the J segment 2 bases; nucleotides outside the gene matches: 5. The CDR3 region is CASSVLQGAYEQYF. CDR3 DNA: TGCGCCAGCAGCGTACTACAGGGGGCCTACGAGCAGTACTTC.

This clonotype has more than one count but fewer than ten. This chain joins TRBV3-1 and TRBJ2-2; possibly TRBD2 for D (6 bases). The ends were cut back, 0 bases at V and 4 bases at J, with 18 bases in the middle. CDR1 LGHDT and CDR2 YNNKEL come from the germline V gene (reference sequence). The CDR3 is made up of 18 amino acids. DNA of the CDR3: TGTGCCAGCAGCCAAGATATTAGACAGCTGGGAGGCACCGGGGAGCTGTTTTTT. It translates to CASSQDIRQLGGTGELFF.

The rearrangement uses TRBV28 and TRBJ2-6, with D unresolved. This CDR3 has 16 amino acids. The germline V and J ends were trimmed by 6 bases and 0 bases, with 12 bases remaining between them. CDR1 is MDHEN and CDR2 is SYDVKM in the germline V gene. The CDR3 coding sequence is TGTGCCAGCAGCTCCCCCCAAGTCTCTGGGGCCAACGTCCTGACTTTC. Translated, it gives CASSSPQVSGANVLTF.

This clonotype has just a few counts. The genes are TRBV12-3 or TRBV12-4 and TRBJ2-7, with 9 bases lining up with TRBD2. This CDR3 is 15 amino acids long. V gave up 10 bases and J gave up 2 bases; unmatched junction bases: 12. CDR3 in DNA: TGTGCCACGTCTAAGAGCGGGACTAGCCCCTACGAGCAGTACTTC. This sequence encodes CATSKSGTSPYEQYF.

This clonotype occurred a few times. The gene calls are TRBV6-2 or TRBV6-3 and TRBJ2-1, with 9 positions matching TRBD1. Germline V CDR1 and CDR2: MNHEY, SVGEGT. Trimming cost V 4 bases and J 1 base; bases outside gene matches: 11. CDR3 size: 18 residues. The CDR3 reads CASSSGTGRDGSYNEQFF. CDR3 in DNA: TGTGCCAGCAGTTCCGGGACAGGGCGAGATGGTTCCTACAATGAGCAGTTCTTC.

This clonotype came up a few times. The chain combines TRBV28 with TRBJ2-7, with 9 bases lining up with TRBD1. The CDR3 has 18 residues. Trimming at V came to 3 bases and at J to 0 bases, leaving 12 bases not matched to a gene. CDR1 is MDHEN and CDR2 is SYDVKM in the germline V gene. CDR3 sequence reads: CASSLHSSGTGYSYEQYF. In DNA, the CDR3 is TGTGCCAGCAGTTTGCATTCCTCCGGGACAGGGTACTCCTACGAGCAGTACTTC.

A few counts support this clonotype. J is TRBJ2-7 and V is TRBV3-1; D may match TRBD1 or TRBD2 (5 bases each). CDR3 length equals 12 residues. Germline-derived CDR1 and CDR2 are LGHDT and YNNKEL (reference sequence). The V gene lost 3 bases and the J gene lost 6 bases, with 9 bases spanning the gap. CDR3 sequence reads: CASSQRGSEQYF. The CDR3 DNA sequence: TGTGCCAGCAGCCAGAGGGGATCCGAGCAGTACTTC.

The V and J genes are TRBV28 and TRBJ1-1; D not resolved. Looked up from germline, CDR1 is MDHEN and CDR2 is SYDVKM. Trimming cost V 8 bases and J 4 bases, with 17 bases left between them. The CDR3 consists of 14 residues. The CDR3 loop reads CASCERGSGTEAFF. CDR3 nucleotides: TGTGCCAGCTGCGAAAGAGGGAGCGGCACTGAAGCTTTCTTT. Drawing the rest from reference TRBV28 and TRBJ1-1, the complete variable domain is DVKVTQSSRYLVKRTGEKVFLECVQDMDHENMFWYRQDPGLGLRLIYFSYDVKMKEKGDIPEGYSVSREKKERFSLILESASTNQTSMYLCASCERGSGTEAFFGQGTRLTVV.

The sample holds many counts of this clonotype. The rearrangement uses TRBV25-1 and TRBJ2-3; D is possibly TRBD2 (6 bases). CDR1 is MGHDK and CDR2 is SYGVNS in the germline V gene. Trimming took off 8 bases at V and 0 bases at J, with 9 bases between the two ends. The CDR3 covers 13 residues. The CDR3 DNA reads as TGTGCCAGCGGGGGGTTTAGCACAGATACGCAGTATTTT. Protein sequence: CASGGFSTDTQYF.

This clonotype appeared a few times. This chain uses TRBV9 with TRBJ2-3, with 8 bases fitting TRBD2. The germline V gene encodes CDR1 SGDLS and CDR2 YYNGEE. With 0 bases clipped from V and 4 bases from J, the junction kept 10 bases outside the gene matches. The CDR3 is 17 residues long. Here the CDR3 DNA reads TGTGCCAGCAGCGTAGATAGAGGCGGGGGGACGTCAGATACGCAGTATTTT. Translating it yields CASSVDRGGGTSDTQYF.